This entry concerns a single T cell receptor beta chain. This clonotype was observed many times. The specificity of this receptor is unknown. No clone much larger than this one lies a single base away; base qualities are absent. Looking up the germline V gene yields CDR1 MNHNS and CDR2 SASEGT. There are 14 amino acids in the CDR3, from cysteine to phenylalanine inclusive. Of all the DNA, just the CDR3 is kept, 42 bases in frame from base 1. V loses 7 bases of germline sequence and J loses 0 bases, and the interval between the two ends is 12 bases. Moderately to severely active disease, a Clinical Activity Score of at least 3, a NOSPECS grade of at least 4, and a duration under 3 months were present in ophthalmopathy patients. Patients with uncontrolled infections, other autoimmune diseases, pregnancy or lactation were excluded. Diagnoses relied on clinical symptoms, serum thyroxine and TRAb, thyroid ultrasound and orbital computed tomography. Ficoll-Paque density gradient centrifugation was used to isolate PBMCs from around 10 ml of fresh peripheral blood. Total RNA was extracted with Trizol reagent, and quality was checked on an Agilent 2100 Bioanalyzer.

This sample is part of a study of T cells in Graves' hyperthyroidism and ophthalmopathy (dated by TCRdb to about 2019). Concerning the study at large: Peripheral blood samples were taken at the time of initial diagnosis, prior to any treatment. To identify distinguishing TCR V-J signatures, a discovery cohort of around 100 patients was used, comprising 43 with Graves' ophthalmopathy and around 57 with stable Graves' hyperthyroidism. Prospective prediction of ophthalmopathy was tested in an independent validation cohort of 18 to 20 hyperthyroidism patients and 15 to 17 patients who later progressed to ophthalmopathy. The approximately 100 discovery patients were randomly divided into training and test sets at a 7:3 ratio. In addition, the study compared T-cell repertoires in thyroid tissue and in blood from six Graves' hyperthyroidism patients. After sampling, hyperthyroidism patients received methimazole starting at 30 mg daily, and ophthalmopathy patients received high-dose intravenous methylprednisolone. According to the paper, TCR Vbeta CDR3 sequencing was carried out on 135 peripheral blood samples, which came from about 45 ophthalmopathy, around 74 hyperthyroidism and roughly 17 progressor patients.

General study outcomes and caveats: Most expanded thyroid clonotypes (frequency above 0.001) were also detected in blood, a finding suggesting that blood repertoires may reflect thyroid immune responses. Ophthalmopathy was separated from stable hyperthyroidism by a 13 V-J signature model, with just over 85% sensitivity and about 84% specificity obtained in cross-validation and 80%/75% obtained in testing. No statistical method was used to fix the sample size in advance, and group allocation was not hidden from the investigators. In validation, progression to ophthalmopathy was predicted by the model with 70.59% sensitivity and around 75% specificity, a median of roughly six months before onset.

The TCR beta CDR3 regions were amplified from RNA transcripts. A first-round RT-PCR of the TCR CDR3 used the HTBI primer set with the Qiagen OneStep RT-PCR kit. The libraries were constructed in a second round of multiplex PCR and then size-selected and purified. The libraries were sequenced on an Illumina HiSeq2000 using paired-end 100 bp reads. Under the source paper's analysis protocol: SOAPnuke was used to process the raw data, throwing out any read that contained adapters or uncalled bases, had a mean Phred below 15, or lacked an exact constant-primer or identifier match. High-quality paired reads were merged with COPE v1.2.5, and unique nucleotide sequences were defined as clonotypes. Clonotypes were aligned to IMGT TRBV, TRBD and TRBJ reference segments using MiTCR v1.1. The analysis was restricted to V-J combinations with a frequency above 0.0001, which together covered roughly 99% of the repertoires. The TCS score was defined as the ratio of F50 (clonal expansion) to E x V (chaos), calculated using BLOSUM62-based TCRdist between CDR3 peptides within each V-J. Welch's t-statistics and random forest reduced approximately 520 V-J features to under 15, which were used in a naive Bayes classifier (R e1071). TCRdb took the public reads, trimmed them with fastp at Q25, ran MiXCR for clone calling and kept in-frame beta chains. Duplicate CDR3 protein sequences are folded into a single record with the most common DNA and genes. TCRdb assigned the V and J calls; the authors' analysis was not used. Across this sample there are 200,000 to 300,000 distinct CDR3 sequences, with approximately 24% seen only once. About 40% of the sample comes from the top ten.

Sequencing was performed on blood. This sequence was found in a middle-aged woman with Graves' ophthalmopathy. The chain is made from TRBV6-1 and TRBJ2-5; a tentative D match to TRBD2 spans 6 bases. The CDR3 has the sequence CASNLAAYQETQYF. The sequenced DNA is TGTGCCAGCAATTTAGCGGCTTACCAAGAGACCCAGTACTTC.